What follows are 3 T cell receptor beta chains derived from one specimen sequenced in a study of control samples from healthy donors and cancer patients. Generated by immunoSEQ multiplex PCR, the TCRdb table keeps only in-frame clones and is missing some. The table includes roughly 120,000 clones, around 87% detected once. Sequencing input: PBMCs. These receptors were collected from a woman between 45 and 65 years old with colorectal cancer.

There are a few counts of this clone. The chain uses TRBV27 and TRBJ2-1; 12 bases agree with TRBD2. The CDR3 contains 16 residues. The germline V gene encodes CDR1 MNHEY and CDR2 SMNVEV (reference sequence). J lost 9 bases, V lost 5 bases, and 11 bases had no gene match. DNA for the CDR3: TGTGCCAGCAGTCCAATCGCTAGCGGGGGGGCCGGTGAGCAGTTCTTC. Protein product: CASSPIASGGAGEQFF.

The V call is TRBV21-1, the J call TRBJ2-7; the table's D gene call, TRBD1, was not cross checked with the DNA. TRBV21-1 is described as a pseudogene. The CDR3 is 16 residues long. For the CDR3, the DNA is TGTGCCAGCAGCAAAGCGCACGGACAGGCGGTCTACGAGCAGTACTTC. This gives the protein CASSKAHGQAVYEQYF.

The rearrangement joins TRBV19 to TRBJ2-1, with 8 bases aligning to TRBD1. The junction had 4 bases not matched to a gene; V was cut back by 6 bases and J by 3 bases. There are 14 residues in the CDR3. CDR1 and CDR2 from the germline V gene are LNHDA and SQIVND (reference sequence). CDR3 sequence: CASSRQGNYNEQFF. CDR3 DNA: TGTGCCAGTAGCAGACAGGGGAACTACAATGAGCAGTTCTTC.